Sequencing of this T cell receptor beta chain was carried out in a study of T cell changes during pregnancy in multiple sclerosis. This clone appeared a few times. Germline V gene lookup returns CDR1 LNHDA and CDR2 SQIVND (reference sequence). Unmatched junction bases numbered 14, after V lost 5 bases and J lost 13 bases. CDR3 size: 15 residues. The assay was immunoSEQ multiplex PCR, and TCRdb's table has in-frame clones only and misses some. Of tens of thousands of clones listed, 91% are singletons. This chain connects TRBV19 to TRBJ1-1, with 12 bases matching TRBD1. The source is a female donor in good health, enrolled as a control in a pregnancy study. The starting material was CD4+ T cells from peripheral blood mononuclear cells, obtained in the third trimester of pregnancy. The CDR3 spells CASSLPPGTGGSLFF. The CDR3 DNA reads TGTGCCAGTAGTCTCCCACCGGGGACAGGGGGCTCCCTTTTCTTT.